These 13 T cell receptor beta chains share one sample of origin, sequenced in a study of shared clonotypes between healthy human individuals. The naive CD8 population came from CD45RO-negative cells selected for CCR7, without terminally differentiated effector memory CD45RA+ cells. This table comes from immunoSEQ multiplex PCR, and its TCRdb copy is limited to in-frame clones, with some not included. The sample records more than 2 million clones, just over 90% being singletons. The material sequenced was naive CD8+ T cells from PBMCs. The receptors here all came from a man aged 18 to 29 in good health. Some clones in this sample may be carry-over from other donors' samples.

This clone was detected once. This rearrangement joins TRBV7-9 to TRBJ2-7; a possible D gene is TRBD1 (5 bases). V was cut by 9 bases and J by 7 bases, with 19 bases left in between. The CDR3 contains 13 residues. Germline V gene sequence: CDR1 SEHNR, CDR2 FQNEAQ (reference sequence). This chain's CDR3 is CASQQAPWVEQYF. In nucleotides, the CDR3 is TGTGCCAGTCAACAGGCGCCCTGGGTGGAGCAGTACTTC.

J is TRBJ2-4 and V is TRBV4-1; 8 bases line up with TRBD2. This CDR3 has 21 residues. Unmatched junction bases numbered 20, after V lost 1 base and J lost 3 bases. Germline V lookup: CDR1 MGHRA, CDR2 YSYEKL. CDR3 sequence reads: CASSQVASSETSGGGKNIQYF. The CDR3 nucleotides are TGCGCCAGCAGCCAAGTGGCTTCGTCGGAAACTAGCGGAGGGGGCAAAAACATTCAGTACTTC.

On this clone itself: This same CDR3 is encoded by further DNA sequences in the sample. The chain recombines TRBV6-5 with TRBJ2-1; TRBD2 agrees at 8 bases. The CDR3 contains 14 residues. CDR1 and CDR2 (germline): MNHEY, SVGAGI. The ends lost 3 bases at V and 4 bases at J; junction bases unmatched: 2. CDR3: CASSYSGGYNEQFF. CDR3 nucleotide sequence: TGTGCCAGCAGTTATTCGGGAGGGTACAATGAGCAGTTCTTC.

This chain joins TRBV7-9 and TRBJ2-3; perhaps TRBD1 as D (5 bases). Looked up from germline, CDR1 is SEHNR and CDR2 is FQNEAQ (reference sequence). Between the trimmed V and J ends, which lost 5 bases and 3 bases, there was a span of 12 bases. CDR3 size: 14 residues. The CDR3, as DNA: TGTGCCAGCAGCACACAGACAGTAACAGATACGCAGTATTTT. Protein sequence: CASSTQTVTDTQYF.

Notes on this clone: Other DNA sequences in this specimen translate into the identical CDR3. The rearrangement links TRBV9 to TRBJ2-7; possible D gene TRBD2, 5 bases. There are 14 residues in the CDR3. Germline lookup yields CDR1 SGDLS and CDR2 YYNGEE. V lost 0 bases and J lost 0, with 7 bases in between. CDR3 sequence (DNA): TGTGCCAGCAGCGTAGGAGGGTTCTCCTACGAGCAGTACTTC. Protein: CASSVGGFSYEQYF. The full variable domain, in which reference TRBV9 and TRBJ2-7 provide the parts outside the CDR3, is DSGVTQTPKHLITATGQRVTLRCSPRSGDLSVYWYQQSLDQGLQFLIQYYNGEERAKGNILERFSAQQFPDLHSELNLSSLELGDSALYFCASSVGGFSYEQYFGPGTRLTVT.

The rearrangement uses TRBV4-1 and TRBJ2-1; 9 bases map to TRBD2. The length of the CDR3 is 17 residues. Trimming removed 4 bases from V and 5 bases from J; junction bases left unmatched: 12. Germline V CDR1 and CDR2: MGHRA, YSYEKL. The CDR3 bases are TGCGCCAGCAGCCCAGTGTATGGGGCTAGCGGGAACAATGAGCAGTTCTTC. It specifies CASSPVYGASGNNEQFF.

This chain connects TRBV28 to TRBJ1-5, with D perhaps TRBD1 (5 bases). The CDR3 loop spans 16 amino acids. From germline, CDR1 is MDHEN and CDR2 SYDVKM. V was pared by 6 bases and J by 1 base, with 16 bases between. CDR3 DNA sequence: TGTGCCAGCAGGGCGCTATGGGCAGGGAGCAATCAGCCCCAGCATTTT. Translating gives CASRALWAGSNQPQHF.

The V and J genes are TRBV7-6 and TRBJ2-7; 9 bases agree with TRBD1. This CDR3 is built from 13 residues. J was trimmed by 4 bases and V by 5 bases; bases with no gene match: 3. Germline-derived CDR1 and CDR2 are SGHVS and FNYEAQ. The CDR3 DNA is TGTGCCAGCAGCCCCGACAGGGGGTACGAGCAGTACTTC. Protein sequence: CASSPDRGYEQYF.

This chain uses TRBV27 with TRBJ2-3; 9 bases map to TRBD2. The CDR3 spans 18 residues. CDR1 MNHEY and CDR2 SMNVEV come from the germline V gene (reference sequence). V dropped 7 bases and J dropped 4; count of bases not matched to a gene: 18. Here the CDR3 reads CASTPRSLLAGYSDTQYF. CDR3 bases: TGTGCCAGCACTCCCCGTTCCCTGCTAGCGGGATACTCAGATACGCAGTATTTT.

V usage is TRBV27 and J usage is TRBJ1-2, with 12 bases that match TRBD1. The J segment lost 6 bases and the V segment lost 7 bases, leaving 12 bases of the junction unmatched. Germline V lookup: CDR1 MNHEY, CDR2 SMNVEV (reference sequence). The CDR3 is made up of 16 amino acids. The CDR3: CASKRGQGALRDGYTF. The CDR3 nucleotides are TGTGCCAGCAAGAGGGGACAGGGGGCCCTCCGGGATGGCTACACCTTC.

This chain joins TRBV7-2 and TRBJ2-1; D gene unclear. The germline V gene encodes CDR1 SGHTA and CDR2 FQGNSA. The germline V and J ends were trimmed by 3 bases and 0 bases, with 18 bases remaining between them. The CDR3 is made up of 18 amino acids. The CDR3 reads CASSFFPPKPFSYNEQFF. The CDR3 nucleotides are TGTGCCAGCAGCTTTTTCCCCCCCAAACCCTTCTCCTACAATGAGCAGTTCTTC.

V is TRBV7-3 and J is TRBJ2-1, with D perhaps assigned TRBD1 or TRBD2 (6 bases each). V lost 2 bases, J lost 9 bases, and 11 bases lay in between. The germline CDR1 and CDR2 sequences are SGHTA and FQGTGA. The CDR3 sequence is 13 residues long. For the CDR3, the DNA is TGTGCCAGCAGCTTAGTCAGGGGAGGTGAGCAGTTCTTC. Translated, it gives CASSLVRGGEQFF.

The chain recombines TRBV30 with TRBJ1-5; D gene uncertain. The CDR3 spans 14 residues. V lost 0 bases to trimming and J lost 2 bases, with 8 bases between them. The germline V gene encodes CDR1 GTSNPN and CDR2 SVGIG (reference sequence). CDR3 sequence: CAWSVGLGNQPQHF. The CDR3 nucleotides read TGTGCCTGGAGTGTAGGACTTGGCAATCAGCCCCAGCATTTT.